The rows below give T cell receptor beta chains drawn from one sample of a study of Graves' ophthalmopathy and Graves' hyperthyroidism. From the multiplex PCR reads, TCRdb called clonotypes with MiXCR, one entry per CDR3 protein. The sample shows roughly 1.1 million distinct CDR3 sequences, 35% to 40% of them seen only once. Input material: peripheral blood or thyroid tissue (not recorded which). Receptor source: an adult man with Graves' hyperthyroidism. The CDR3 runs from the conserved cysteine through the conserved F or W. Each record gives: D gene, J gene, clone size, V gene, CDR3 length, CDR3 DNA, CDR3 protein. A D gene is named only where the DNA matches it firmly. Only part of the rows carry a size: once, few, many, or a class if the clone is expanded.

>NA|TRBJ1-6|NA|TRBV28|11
TGTGCCGGCAGTTACCCTTCACCCTTCCACTTT
CAGSYPSPFHF
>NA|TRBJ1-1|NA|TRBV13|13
TGTGCCAGCAACTCCAACCGGGGGACTGAAGCTTTCTTT
CASNSNRGTEAFF
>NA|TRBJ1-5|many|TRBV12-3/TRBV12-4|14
TGTGCCAGCAGCTTAACTGTAGGCAATCAGCCCCAGCATTTT
CASSLTVGNQPQHF
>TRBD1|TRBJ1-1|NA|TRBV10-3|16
TGTGCCATCAGTGCACCCCGAGGGCAGGGGGAAACTGAAGCTTTCTTT
CAISAPRGQGETEAFF
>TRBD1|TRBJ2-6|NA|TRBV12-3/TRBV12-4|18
TGTGCCAGCAGTCCCCAACCCGGGACAGTCTCTGGGGCCAACGTCCTGACTTTC
CASSPQPGTVSGANVLTF
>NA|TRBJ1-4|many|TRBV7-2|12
TGTGCCAGCAGCTTAGGATCCGAAAAACTGTTTTTT
CASSLGSEKLFF
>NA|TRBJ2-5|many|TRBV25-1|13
TGTGCCAGCAGTGACCCTGGAGCGGGGACCCAGTACTTC
CASSDPGAGTQYF
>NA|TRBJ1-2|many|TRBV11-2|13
TGTGCCAGCAGCCCGGGCGCATCGTATGGCTACACCTTC
CASSPGASYGYTF
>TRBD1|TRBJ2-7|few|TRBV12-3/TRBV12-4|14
TGTGCCAGCAGTTTTGAAGCAGGGGGCTACGAGCAGTACTTC
CASSFEAGGYEQYF
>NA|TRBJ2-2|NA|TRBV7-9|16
TGTGCCAGCAGCTTAACAGCGATATCGAACACCGGGGAGCTGTTTTTT
CASSLTAISNTGELFF
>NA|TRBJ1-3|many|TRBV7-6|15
TGTGCCAGCAGCTACGGCTTCGGTACGGGAAACACCATATATTTT
CASSYGFGTGNTIYF
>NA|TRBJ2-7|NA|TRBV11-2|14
TGTGCCAGCAGCTTAGATAAGCCCCTTCGGGAGCAGTACTTC
CASSLDKPLREQYF